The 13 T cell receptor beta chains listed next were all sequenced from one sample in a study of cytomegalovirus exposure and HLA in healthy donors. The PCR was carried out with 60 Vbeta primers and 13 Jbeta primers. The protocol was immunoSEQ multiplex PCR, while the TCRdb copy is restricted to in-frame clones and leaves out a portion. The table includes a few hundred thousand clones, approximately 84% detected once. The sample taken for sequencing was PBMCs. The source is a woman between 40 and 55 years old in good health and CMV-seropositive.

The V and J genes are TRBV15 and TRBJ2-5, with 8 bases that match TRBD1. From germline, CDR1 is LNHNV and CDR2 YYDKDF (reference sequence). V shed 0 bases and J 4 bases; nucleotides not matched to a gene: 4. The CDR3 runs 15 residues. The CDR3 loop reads CATSRDRGLGETQYF. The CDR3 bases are TGTGCCACCAGCAGAGACAGGGGGCTGGGAGAGACCCAGTACTTC.

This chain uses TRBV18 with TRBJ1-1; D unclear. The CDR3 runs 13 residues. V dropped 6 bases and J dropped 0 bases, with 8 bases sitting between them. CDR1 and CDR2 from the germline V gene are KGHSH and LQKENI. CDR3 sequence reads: CASSRTMNTEAFF. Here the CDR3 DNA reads TGTGCCAGCTCCAGAACCATGAACACTGAAGCTTTCTTT.

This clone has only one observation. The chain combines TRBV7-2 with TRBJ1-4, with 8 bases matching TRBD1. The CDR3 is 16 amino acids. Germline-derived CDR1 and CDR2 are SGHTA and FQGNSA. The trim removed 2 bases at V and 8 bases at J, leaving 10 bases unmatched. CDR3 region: CASSLRATGVGEKLFF. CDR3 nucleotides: TGTGCCAGCAGCTTAAGGGCGACAGGGGTTGGGGAAAAACTGTTTTTT.

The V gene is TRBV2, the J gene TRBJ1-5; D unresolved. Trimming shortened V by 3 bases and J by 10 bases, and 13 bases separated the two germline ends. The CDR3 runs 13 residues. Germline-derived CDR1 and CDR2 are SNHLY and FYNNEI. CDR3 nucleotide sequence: TGTGCCAGCAGTGAGGACTTGAAGGTACCCCAGCATTTT. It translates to CASSEDLKVPQHF.

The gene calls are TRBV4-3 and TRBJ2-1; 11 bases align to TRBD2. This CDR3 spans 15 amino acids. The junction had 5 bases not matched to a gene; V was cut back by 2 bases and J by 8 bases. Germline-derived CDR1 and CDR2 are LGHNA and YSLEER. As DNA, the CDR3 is TGCGCCAGCAGCCAAACTAGCGGGAGACCCCATGAGCAGTTCTTC. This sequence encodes CASSQTSGRPHEQFF.

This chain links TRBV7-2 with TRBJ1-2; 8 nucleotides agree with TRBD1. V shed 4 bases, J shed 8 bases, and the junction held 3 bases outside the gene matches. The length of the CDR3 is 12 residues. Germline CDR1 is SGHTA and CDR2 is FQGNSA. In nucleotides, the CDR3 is TGTGCCAGCAGCTCAGGGGGCCGGGGCTACACCTTC. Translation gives CASSSGGRGYTF.

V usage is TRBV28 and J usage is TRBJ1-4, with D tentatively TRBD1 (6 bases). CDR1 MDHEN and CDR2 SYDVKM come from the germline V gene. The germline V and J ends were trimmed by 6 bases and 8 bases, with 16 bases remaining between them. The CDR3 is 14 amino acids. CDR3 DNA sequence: TGTGCCAGCAGGCCGACGGGGGGGCACGAAAAACTGTTTTTT. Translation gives CASRPTGGHEKLFF.

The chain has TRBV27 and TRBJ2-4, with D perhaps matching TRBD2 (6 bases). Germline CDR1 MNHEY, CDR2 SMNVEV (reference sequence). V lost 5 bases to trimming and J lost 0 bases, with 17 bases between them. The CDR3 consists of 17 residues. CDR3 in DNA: TGTGCCAGCAGTCCCCCGGGACTCCCGCTAGCCAAAAACATTCAGTACTTC. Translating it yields CASSPPGLPLAKNIQYF.

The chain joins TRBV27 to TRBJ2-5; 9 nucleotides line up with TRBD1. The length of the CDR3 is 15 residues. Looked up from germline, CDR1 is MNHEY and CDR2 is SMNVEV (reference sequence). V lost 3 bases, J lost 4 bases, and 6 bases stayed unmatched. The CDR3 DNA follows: TGTGCCAGCAGTTTTAAACAGGGGGCTGGAGAGACCCAGTACTTC. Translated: CASSFKQGAGETQYF.

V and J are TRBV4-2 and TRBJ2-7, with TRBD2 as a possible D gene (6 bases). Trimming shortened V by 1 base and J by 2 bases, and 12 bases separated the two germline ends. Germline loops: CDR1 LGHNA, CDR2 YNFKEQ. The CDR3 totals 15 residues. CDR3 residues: CASSQVWDFTYEQYF. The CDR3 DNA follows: TGTGCCAGCAGCCAAGTTTGGGACTTCACCTACGAGCAGTACTTC.

This CDR3 reads CASSLGGTGSEKLFF. In nucleotides, the CDR3 is TGCGCCAGCAGCCTGGGTGGGACAGGGAGTGAAAAACTGTTTTTT. The chain recombines TRBV5-1 with TRBJ1-4, with 9 bases aligning to TRBD1. The CDR3 length is 15 residues. Losses at the gene ends were 4 bases for V and 7 bases for J; bases not matched to a gene: 8. In germline, CDR1 is SGHRS, CDR2 YFSETQ.

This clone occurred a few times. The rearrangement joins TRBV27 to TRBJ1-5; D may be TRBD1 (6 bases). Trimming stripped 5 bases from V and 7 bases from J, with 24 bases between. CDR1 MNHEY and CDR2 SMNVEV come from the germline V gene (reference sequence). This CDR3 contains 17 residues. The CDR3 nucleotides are TGTGCCAGCAGTGCACAGGGAGCTGGTTTGCAGGGGCAGCCCCAGCATTTT. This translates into CASSAQGAGLQGQPQHF.

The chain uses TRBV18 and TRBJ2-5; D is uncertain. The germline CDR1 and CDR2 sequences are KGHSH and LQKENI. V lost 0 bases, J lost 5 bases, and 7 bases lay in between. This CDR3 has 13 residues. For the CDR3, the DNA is TGTGCCAGCTCACCACCGAGTCGGGAGACCCAGTACTTC. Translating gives CASSPPSRETQYF.